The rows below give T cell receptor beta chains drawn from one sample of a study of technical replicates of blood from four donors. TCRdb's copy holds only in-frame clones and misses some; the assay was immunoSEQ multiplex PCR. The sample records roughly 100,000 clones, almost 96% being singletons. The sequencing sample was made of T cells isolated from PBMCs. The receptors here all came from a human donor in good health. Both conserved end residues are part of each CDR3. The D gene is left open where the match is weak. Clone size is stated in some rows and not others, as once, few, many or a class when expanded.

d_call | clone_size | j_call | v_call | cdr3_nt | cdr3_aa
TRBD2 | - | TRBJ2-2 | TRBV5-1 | TGCGCCAGCAGCTTACCGGGACTAGCGTCTAACACCGGGGAGCTGTTTTTT | CASSLPGLASNTGELFF
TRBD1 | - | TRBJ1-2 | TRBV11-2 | TGTGCCAGCAGCTGGGACAGTTCTAACTATGGCTACACCTTC | CASSWDSSNYGYTF
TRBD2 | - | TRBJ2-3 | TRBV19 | TGTGCCAGTAGTAGCGGGAGGTCATACACAGATACGCAGTATTTT | CASSSGRSYTDTQYF
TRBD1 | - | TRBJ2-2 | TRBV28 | TGTGCCAGCACCCGGGACAGGTACACCGGGGAGCTGTTTTTT | CASTRDRYTGELFF
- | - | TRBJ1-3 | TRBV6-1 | TGTGCCAGCAGTGAAAACAGAGCCTTATCAAACACCATATATTTT | CASSENRALSNTIYF
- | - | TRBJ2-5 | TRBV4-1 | TGCGCCAGCAGCCACCAGGGGCAACTGGAGACCCAGTACTTC | CASSHQGQLETQYF
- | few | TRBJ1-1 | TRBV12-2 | TGTGCAAGTCTCACGAATGAGGGAGGGCCTGAAGCTTTCTTT | CASLTNEGGPEAFF
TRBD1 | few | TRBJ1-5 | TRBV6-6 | TGTGCCAGCAGATCGGGACAGACCAATCAGCCCCAGCATTTT | CASRSGQTNQPQHF
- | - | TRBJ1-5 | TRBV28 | TGTGCCAGCAGGCGACAAAAAATTCAGGGAAGTAGCAATCAGCCCCAGCATTTT | CASRRQKIQGSSNQPQHF
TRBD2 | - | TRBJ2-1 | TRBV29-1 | TGCAGCGTCGGGGCTAGCGGGCACAATGAGCAGTTCTTC | CSVGASGHNEQFF
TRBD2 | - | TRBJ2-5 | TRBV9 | TGTGCCAGCAGCGTAGGGGCGGGGGGGCTTGGAGAGACCCAGTACTTC | CASSVGAGGLGETQYF
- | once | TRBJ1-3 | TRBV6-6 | TGTGCCAGCAGTTACTGGGCCGGTGGAACTGGAAACACCATATATTTT | CASSYWAGGTGNTIYF
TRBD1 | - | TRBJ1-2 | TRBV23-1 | TGCGCCAGCAGTCTCAGGGGGCGAAGAGGCTACACCTTC | CASSLRGRRGYTF
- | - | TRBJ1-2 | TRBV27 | TGTGCCAGCAGGGCCCGCGGCCCTAACTATGGCTACACCTTC | CASRARGPNYGYTF
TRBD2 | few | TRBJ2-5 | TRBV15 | TGTGCCACCAGCAGAGAAGTCTCGGGGGGAGAGACCCAGTACTTC | CATSREVSGGETQYF
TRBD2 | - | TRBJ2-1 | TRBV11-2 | TGTGCCAGCAGCTTATTTTTAGCGGGAGGAGTGAATGAGCAGTTCTTC | CASSLFLAGGVNEQFF
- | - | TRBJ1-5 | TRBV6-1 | TGTGCCAGCGAGACAGTGAGCAATCAGCCCCAGCATTTT | CASETVSNQPQHF
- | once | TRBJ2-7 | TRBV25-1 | TGTGCCAGCAGTGTTCCGATCAGGGGCCCTCCTTCTAGCGAGCAGTACTTC | CASSVPIRGPPSSEQYF
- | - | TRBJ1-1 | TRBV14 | TGTGCCAGCAGCCGAGAACGGGGAGGGACTGAAGCTTTCTTT | CASSRERGGTEAFF
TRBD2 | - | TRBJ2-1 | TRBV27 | TGTGCCAGCAGTGCAGCGGGCGGGAGGGCGGGGAATGAGCAGTTCTTC | CASSAAGGRAGNEQFF
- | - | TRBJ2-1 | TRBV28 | TGTGCCAGCTGGGCAGGGGGGTATCTAATCAATGAGCAGTTCTTC | CASWAGGYLINEQFF
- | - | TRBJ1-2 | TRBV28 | TGTGCCAGCAGTTTCAGAAGTGGCTACACCTTC | CASSFRSGYTF
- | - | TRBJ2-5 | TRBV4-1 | TGCGCCAGCAGCCAAGCCTACAGGGGAGGAGAGACCCAGTACTTC | CASSQAYRGGETQYF
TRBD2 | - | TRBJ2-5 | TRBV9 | TGTGCCAGCAGCCCTCGGACTAGCGAGCTGCAAGAGACCCAGTACTTC | CASSPRTSELQETQYF
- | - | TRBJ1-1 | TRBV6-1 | TGTGCCAGCAGTGAAGAGATCGGGGAGCTGACTGAAGCTTTCTTT | CASSEEIGELTEAFF
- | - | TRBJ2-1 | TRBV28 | TGTGCCAGCAGTCTGCTAACGGGGGAGCAGTTCTTC | CASSLLTGEQFF
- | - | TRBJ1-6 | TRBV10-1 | TGCGCCAGCAGACAGGACTATAATTCACCCCTCCACTTT | CASRQDYNSPLHF
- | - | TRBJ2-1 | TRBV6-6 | TGTGCCAGCAGTATCGTGGGGGCCGAAGTTACGAATGAGCAGTTCTTC | CASSIVGAEVTNEQFF
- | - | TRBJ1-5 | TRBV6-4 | TGTGCCAGCAGTGAGGGACACCCCGGGCCCCAGCATTTT | CASSEGHPGPQHF
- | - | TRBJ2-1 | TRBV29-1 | TGCAGCGTTGAGAGACAGTTCAATGAGCAGTTCTTC | CSVERQFNEQFF
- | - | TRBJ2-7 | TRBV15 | TGTGCCACCAGCAGAGACCGGGAGTCCTACGAGCAGTACTTC | CATSRDRESYEQYF
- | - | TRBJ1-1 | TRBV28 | TGTGCCAGCAGTTTAGGGGGGTCCCTACCAGCTTTCTTT | CASSLGGSLPAFF
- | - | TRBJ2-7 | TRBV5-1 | TGCGCCAGCAGCTTGATTGGGAGCTCCTACGAGCAGTACTTC | CASSLIGSSYEQYF
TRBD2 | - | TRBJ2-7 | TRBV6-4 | TGTGCCAGAAAACTAGCGGGAGTCCCTCCGAGCTCCTACGAGCAGTACTTC | CARKLAGVPPSSYEQYF
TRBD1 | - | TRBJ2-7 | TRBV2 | TGTGCCAGCAGGACAGGGGCCTACGAGCAGTACTTC | CASRTGAYEQYF
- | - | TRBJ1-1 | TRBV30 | TGTGCCTGGGAACCGGGACACCTGAACACTGAAGCTTTCTTT | CAWEPGHLNTEAFF
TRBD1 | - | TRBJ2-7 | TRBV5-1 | TGCGCCAGCAGCTTGGAGGACAGGGCCAGCTACGAGCAGTACTTC | CASSLEDRASYEQYF
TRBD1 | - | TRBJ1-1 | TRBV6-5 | TGTGCCAGCAGTTACTCGAGGGGACAGCGAAATATTGGAGCTTTCTTT | CASSYSRGQRNIGAFF
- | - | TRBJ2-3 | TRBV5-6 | TGTGCCAGCAGCTCGGGAGATACGCAGTATTTT | CASSSGDTQYF
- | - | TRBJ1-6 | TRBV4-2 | TGTGCCAGCAGCCAAGAGGGAGGGCACCTCTTGATTAATAATTCACCCCTCCACTTT | CASSQEGGHLLINNSPLHF
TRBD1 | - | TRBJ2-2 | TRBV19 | TGTGCCAGTAGTATCCGACAGGGGGCTGGGACCGGGGAGCTGTTTTTT | CASSIRQGAGTGELFF
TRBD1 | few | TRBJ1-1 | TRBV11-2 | TGTGCCAGCAGCCAGGGGGGCAGGAACACTGAAGCTTTCTTT | CASSQGGRNTEAFF
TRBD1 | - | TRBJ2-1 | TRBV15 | TGTGCCACCAGCAGGGGAGCCAGGGGGACGGGATACAATGAGCAGTTCTTC | CATSRGARGTGYNEQFF
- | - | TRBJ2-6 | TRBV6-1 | TGTGCCAGCGTCGTCATGAGGTCTGGGGCCAACGTCCTGACTTTC | CASVVMRSGANVLTF
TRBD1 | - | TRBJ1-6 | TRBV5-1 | TGCGCCAGCAGCTTAGGACAGGGGGCTTCACCCCTCCACTTT | CASSLGQGASPLHF
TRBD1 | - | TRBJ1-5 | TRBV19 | TGTGCCAGTAGTGTCCGGGACAGGGGGTCTAGCAATCAGCCCCAGCATTTT | CASSVRDRGSSNQPQHF
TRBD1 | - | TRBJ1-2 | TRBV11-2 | TGTGCCAGCAGCCCGGGACAGGGAGTAACCTTC | CASSPGQGVTF
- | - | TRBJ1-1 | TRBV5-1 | TGCGCCAGCAGAGAACAGGGCCGGCTGAACACTGAAGCTTTCTTT | CASREQGRLNTEAFF
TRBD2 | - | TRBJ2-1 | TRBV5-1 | TGCGCCAGCAGCTTGCCACTAGCGGATTACAATGAGCAGTTCTTC | CASSLPLADYNEQFF
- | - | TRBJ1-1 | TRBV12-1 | - | CASWGQGAQEATEAFF
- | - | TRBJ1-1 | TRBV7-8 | TGTGCCAGCAGCGGGCTTGGAGGGATCACTGAAGCTTTCTTT | CASSGLGGITEAFF
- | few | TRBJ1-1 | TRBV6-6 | TGTGCCAGCAGTTACCCAGAATTCACTGAAGCTTTCTTT | CASSYPEFTEAFF
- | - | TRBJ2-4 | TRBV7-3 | TGTGCCAGCAGCTTAACGTTCGGGGTCCAAAACATTCAGTACTTC | CASSLTFGVQNIQYF